A selection of T cell receptor beta chains follows, all from one sample in a study of blood T cell repertoires in COVID-19. The table came from immunoSEQ multiplex PCR; TCRdb's copy has only in-frame clones and leaves some out. This sample has around 160,000 clones, with around 84% found just once. Sequenced sample: peripheral blood. These receptors all come from a human donor in a cohort sampled during active COVID-19. Each CDR3 is given with its conserved first and last residue. The D gene is left open where the match is weak. Some rows mark clone size as missing; the rest say once, few, many or name a class of expanded clone.

d_call	v_call	cdr3_length	clone_size	j_call	cdr3_aa	cdr3_nt
TRBD1	TRBV19	12	.	TRBJ2-7	CASTGTGIEQYF	TGTGCCAGTACCGGGACAGGGATCGAGCAGTACTTC
TRBD1	TRBV2	16	.	TRBJ1-6	CASTPGGSSYNSPLHF	TGTGCCAGCACCCCAGGGGGATCATCCTATAATTCACCCCTCCACTTT
TRBD1	TRBV29-1	12	.	TRBJ2-3	CSAGQYTDTQYF	TGCAGCGCGGGACAGTACACAGATACGCAGTATTTT
.	TRBV4-2	18	once	TRBJ2-7	CASSQGGELAGASYEQYF	TGTGCCAGCAGCCAAGGAGGGGAGCTGGCGGGGGCCTCCTACGAGCAGTACTTC
.	TRBV7-8	15	.	TRBJ1-4	CASSLGRRRNEKLFF	TGTGCCAGCAGCTTAGGGAGACGGCGGAATGAAAAACTGTTTTTT
.	TRBV30	14	.	TRBJ2-7	CAWSKHPIAREQYF	TGTGCCTGGAGTAAACACCCAATAGCGCGCGAGCAGTACTTC
.	TRBV30	14	.	TRBJ1-5	CAWSGASSNQPQHF	TGTGCCTGGAGTGGGGCGAGCAGCAATCAGCCCCAGCATTTT
.	TRBV3-1/TRBV3-2	13	.	TRBJ1-1	CASSQVTASEAFF	TGTGCCAGCAGCCAAGTCACAGCCAGTGAAGCTTTCTTT
.	TRBV3-1/TRBV3-2	14	.	TRBJ2-5	CAISAGTPRETQYF	TGTGCCATCAGCGCCGGGACACCAAGGGAGACCCAGTACTTC
.	TRBV6-5	10	.	TRBJ1-1	CATSGEEAFF	TGTGCCACCTCGGGAGAAGAAGCTTTCTTT
.	TRBV4-1	14	.	TRBJ2-3	CASSQEERGGTQYF	TGCGCCAGCAGCCAAGAGGAAAGGGGTGGTACGCAGTATTTT
TRBD2	TRBV30	16	.	TRBJ2-1	CAWRLSGGFFYNEQFF	TGTGCCTGGAGGCTTAGCGGGGGGTTCTTCTACAATGAGCAGTTCTTC
TRBD1	TRBV4-1	14	.	TRBJ1-5	CASSPGDSYQPQHF	TGCGCCAGCAGCCCGGGGGACAGTTATCAGCCCCAGCATTTT
.	TRBV11-2	15	.	TRBJ2-5	CASSQGGRFKETQYF	TGTGCCAGCAGCCAAGGGGGACGGTTCAAAGAGACCCAGTACTTC
TRBD1	TRBV4-2	16	.	TRBJ2-7	CASSQDTWTGGYEQYF	TGTGCCAGCAGCCAAGATACTTGGACAGGGGGCTACGAGCAGTACTTC
.	TRBV5-1	13	.	TRBJ1-2	CASRGGKTYGYTF	TGCGCCAGCCGCGGCGGGAAGACCTATGGCTACACCTTC
.	TRBV5-4	13	.	TRBJ2-5	CASSSGLTETQYF	TGTGCCAGCAGCTCTGGACTGACGGAGACCCAGTACTTC
TRBD1	TRBV9	17	.	TRBJ2-7	CASSVAIGTGSSYEQYF	TGTGCCAGCAGCGTTGCGATAGGGACAGGGAGCTCCTACGAGCAGTACTTC
TRBD1	TRBV6-6	15	.	TRBJ1-6	CASSYSAGGDSPLHF	TGTGCCAGCAGTTACTCGGCAGGGGGAGATTCACCCCTCCACTTT
.	TRBV5-8	17	.	TRBJ1-1	CASSLGGTSSMNTEAFF	TGTGCCAGCAGCTTGGGAGGTACAAGCAGCATGAACACTGAAGCTTTCTTT
.	TRBV15	14	.	TRBJ2-3	CATLRGGLSDTQYF	TGTGCCACCCTGAGGGGGGGGCTGTCAGATACGCAGTATTTT
.	TRBV9	14	.	TRBJ2-7	CASSSAGSSYEQYF	TGTGCCAGCAGCTCTGCGGGTTCGTCCTACGAGCAGTACTTC
TRBD1	TRBV9	14	once	TRBJ2-7	CASTLTGDPYEQYF	TGTGCCAGCACTCTGACAGGGGACCCCTACGAGCAGTACTTC
.	TRBV5-1	13	.	TRBJ2-3	CASSGGMSDTQYF	TGCGCCAGCAGCGGCGGAATGTCAGATACGCAGTATTTT
.	TRBV27	13	.	TRBJ1-4	CASSSTGPEKLFF	TGTGCCAGCAGTTCCACAGGGCCTGAAAAACTGTTTTTT
.	TRBV5-4	17	.	TRBJ2-1	CASSLAIRGGGYNEQFF	TGTGCCAGCAGCTTGGCCATTCGGGGAGGGGGATACAATGAGCAGTTCTTC
.	TRBV5-6	15	.	TRBJ1-5	CASSFGQYSNQPQHF	TGTGCCAGCAGCTTCGGACAGTATAGCAATCAGCCCCAGCATTTT
.	TRBV6-2/TRBV6-3	16	.	TRBJ1-5	CASSYEYRALNQPQHF	TGTGCCAGCAGTTACGAGTACAGGGCCCTAAATCAGCCCCAGCATTTT
TRBD1	TRBV19	16	.	TRBJ1-2	CASHYDADRGPQGYTF	TGTGCCAGTCACTACGACGCTGACAGGGGCCCTCAAGGCTACACCTTC
.	TRBV4-3	13	.	TRBJ2-5	CASSQTRAETQYF	TGCGCCAGCAGCCAAACTAGGGCAGAGACCCAGTACTTC
TRBD2	TRBV3-1/TRBV3-2	14	.	TRBJ2-1	CASAGRGVYNEQFF	TGTGCCAGCGCGGGGCGGGGGGTCTACAATGAGCAGTTCTTC
TRBD1	TRBV15	15	.	TRBJ2-5	CATSRVGTGPPAQYF	TGTGCCACCAGCAGAGTCGGGACAGGGCCCCCAGCCCAGTACTTC
.	TRBV19	15	.	TRBJ2-2	CASSMGTLNTGELFF	TGTGCCAGTAGTATGGGGACTTTGAACACCGGGGAGCTGTTTTTT
.	TRBV14	13	.	TRBJ1-1	CASSQSTRTEAFF	TGTGCCAGCAGCCAATCCACTAGGACTGAAGCTTTCTTT
.	TRBV3-1/TRBV3-2	14	.	TRBJ1-2	CASSLGTEVYGYTF	TGTGCCAGCAGCCTTGGGACTGAGGTCTATGGCTACACCTTC
.	TRBV4-3	12	.	TRBJ1-2	CASSHRNYGYTF	TGCGCCAGCAGCCACAGGAACTATGGCTACACCTTC
.	TRBV6-5	15	.	TRBJ2-7	CASSYKSGSSYEQYF	TGTGCCAGCAGTTACAAGAGCGGGTCCTCCTACGAGCAGTACTTC
.	TRBV19	15	few	TRBJ1-5	CASSIVGSYNQPQHF	TGTGCCAGTAGTATAGTCGGGTCCTACAATCAGCCCCAGCATTTT
TRBD2	TRBV4-2	15	many	TRBJ2-2	CASSPVGGADGELFF	TGTGCCAGCAGCCCCGTCGGGGGGGCCGACGGGGAGCTGTTTTTT
.	TRBV29-1	12	.	TRBJ2-2	CSVRVGAGELFF	TGCAGCGTTCGTGTGGGGGCTGGGGAGCTGTTTTTT
.	TRBV5-5	14	.	TRBJ1-2	CASSLGTDNYGYTF	TGTGCCAGCAGCTTGGGGACAGATAACTATGGCTACACCTTC
TRBD1	TRBV6-6	12	once	TRBJ2-5	CASSYLGGQAYF	TGTGCCAGCAGTTATCTCGGGGGACAGGCTTACTTC
TRBD1	TRBV7-2	13	.	TRBJ1-3	CASSTGAGNTIYF	TGTGCCAGCAGTACAGGGGCGGGAAACACCATATATTTT
TRBD2	TRBV7-9	17	.	TRBJ2-1	CASRGLAGNSSYNEQFF	TGTGCCAGCAGGGGACTAGCGGGCAACAGCTCCTACAATGAGCAGTTCTTC
.	TRBV19	16	once	TRBJ2-7	CASSISIQGMGYEQYF	TGTGCCAGTAGTATTTCAATACAGGGCATGGGATACGAGCAGTACTTC
.	TRBV6-5	13	.	TRBJ1-2	CASRIGTRDGYTF	TGTGCCAGCAGGATCGGGACTCGGGATGGCTACACCTTC
.	TRBV5-1	15	once	TRBJ2-1	CASSVGSKISHEQFF	TGCGCCAGCAGCGTCGGGTCCAAAATATCCCATGAGCAGTTCTTC
.	TRBV7-2	14	.	TRBJ1-2	CASSLMAGAGGYTF	TGTGCCAGCAGCTTAATGGCGGGGGCAGGGGGCTACACCTTC